This T cell receptor beta chain was obtained from a study of blood T cell repertoires in COVID-19. Generated by immunoSEQ multiplex PCR, the TCRdb table keeps only in-frame clones and is missing some. Found here are a few hundred thousand clones, 80% to 90% of them singletons; the top ten hold under 5%. V dropped 1 base and J dropped 1 base, with 10 bases sitting between them. Germline CDR1 is LGHDT and CDR2 is YNNKEL (reference sequence). The CDR3 length is 15 residues. The clonotype originates from a woman aged 30 to 39 who had recovered from COVID-19. The chain couples TRBV3-1 (or the pseudogene TRBV3-2) to TRBJ1-1; D not certain. The specimen sequenced was PBMCs or T cells enriched from blood (not recorded which). The CDR3 region is CASSQGPGGNTEAFF. The CDR3 region has the DNA TGTGCCAGCAGCCAAGGTCCAGGTGGGAACACTGAAGCTTTCTTT.